Listed below are T cell receptor beta chains from one sample, sequenced in a study of shared clonotypes between healthy human individuals. The assay was immunoSEQ multiplex PCR, and TCRdb's table has in-frame clones only and misses some. The repertoire holds over a million clones, with just under 99% as singletons. The sample consisted of naive CD4+ T cells sorted from blood. The source of these receptors is a man aged 25 to 45 in good health. The CDR3 runs from the conserved cysteine through the conserved F or W. The order of the fields is J gene, V gene, D gene, clone size, CDR3 protein, CDR3 DNA. D genes are given only for firm matches. A clone size is listed for some rows: how often the clone was seen (once, few, many), or a class if it is expanded.

j_gene: TRBJ2-2
v_gene: TRBV5-8
d_gene: NA
abundance: once
CDR3aa: CASSWDSPISNTGELFF
CDR3nt: TGTGCCAGCAGCTGGGACTCTCCTATCTCGAACACCGGGGAGCTGTTTTTT

j_gene: TRBJ2-1
v_gene: TRBV5-1
d_gene: NA
abundance: NA
CDR3aa: CASSLRFGTYNEQFF
CDR3nt: TGCGCCAGCAGCTTGAGGTTCGGGACCTACAATGAGCAGTTCTTC

j_gene: TRBJ2-2
v_gene: TRBV5-1
d_gene: NA
abundance: NA
CDR3aa: CASSLVQVHTGELFF
CDR3nt: TGCGCCAGCAGCTTGGTACAGGTTCACACCGGGGAGCTGTTTTTT

j_gene: TRBJ1-2
v_gene: TRBV11-2
d_gene: NA
abundance: NA
CDR3aa: CASSLASTGEFLHGYTF
CDR3nt: TGTGCCAGCAGCTTAGCATCCACGGGGGAGTTCCTCCATGGCTACACCTTC

j_gene: TRBJ2-3
v_gene: TRBV7-8
d_gene: TRBD2
abundance: NA
CDR3aa: CASSFGLADTDTQYF
CDR3nt: TGTGCCAGCAGCTTCGGGCTAGCGGACACAGATACGCAGTATTTT

j_gene: TRBJ1-1
v_gene: TRBV7-2
d_gene: NA
abundance: NA
CDR3aa: CASSFYRGTEAFF
CDR3nt: TGTGCCAGCAGCTTCTATCGGGGAACTGAAGCTTTCTTT

j_gene: TRBJ2-1
v_gene: TRBV18
d_gene: NA
abundance: NA
CDR3aa: CASSLLDSTSSYNEQFF
CDR3nt: TGTGCCAGCTCCCTCCTAGATTCGACTAGCTCCTACAATGAGCAGTTCTTC

j_gene: TRBJ2-5
v_gene: TRBV7-9
d_gene: TRBD1
abundance: NA
CDR3aa: CASSYRDRGFQETQYF
CDR3nt: TGTGCCAGCAGCTACCGGGACAGGGGCTTCCAGGAGACCCAGTACTTC

j_gene: TRBJ2-2
v_gene: TRBV6-1
d_gene: TRBD1
abundance: once
CDR3aa: CASRPQGTGELFF
CDR3nt: TGTGCCAGCAGACCACAGGGGACCGGGGAGCTGTTTTTT

j_gene: TRBJ2-2
v_gene: TRBV6-5
d_gene: NA
abundance: NA
CDR3aa: CASSYSIQPEGGELFF
CDR3nt: TGTGCCAGCAGTTACTCGATCCAGCCCGAGGGGGGGGAGCTGTTTTTT

j_gene: TRBJ1-2
v_gene: TRBV5-1
d_gene: NA
abundance: once
CDR3aa: CASSSALVYGYTF
CDR3nt: TGCGCCAGCAGCTCTGCCCTGGTCTATGGCTACACCTTC

j_gene: TRBJ2-1
v_gene: TRBV2
d_gene: NA
abundance: NA
CDR3aa: CASSELDTWSYNEQFF
CDR3nt: TGTGCCAGCTCGGAACTGGACACATGGTCCTACAATGAGCAGTTCTTC

j_gene: TRBJ2-2
v_gene: TRBV7-6
d_gene: NA
abundance: NA
CDR3aa: CASSLLTRGELFF
CDR3nt: TGTGCCAGCAGCCTTTTGACTCGCGGGGAGCTGTTTTTT

j_gene: TRBJ2-1
v_gene: TRBV10-2
d_gene: NA
abundance: NA
CDR3aa: CASSDDRPEQFF
CDR3nt: TGCGCCAGCAGTGATGATAGACCTGAGCAGTTCTTC

j_gene: TRBJ2-7
v_gene: TRBV6-1
d_gene: TRBD1
abundance: NA
CDR3aa: CASTRQGAHEQYF
CDR3nt: TGTGCCAGCACGCGACAGGGGGCTCACGAGCAGTACTTC

j_gene: TRBJ2-3
v_gene: TRBV5-1
d_gene: TRBD2
abundance: NA
CDR3aa: CASSLEPLGLADTQYF
CDR3nt: TGCGCCAGCAGCTTGGAACCCCTAGGACTAGCAGATACGCAGTATTTT

j_gene: TRBJ2-3
v_gene: TRBV5-1
d_gene: TRBD1
abundance: NA
CDR3aa: CASSSQGQGRGDTQYF
CDR3nt: TGCGCCAGCAGCTCTCAGGGACAGGGACGAGGAGATACGCAGTATTTT